This paragraph covers one TCR beta chain sequence. Its antigen is as yet unknown. Deletions cut 4 bases from V and 6 bases from J, with 13 bases between. The CDR3 length is 13 residues. From germline, CDR1 is SGHTA and CDR2 FQGNSA. The data were taken from a study of early T cells in non-severe SARS-CoV-2 infection. Study-level information: Chains from this unsorted whole-blood bulk RNA could not be paired.

TCRdb fed the 5' RACE reads into MiXCR, producing one record per CDR3 protein. This sample yields tens of thousands of distinct CDR3 sequences, of which approximately 4.7% are seen a single time; 10% to 13% belongs to the top ten. General observations from the study: Private and CD4 specificities were missed by VDJdb matching, skewed to anti-spike CD8.

Specimen: whole blood. The chain recombines TRBV7-2 with TRBJ2-7; no clear D gene. The origin of this receptor is an adult who was a healthcare worker with PCR-confirmed SARS-CoV-2 infection or an uninfected control (not recorded which). The CDR3 DNA is TGTGCCAGCAGCTGGATAGATACGGCCGAGCAGTACTTC. It translates to CASSWIDTAEQYF.